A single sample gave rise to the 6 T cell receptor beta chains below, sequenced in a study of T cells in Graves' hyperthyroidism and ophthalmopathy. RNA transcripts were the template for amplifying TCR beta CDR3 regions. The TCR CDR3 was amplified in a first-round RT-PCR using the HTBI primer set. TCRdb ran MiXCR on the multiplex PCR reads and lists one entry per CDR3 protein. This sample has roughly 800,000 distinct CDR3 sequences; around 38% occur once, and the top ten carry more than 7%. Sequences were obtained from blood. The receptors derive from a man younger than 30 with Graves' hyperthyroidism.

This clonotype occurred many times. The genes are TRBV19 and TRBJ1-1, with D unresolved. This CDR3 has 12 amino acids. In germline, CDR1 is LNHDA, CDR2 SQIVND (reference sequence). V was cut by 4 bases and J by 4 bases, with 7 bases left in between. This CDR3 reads CASSTPGTEAFF. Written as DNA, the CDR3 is TGTGCCAGTAGTACTCCAGGCACTGAAGCTTTCTTT.

CDR3 in amino acids: CASSPEISSGNTIYF. For the CDR3, the DNA is TGTGCCAGCTCACCAGAAATAAGCTCTGGAAACACCATATATTTT. The rearrangement joins TRBV7-3 to TRBJ1-3, with unresolved D. CDR1 is SGHTA, CDR2 FQGTGA, per germline. The CDR3 spans 15 residues. V dropped 8 bases and J dropped 0 bases, with 14 bases sitting between them.

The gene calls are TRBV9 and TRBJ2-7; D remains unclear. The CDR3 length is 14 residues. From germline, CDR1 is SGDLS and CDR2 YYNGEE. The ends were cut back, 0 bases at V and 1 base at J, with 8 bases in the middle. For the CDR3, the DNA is TGTGCCAGCAGCGTAGAGTCTCAATCCTACGAGCAGTACTTC. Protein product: CASSVESQSYEQYF.

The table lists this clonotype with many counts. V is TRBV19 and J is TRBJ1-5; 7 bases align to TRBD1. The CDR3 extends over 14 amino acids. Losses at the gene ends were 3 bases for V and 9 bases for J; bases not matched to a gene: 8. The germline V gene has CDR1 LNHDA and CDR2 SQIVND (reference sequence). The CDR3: CASSISQGGGPQHF. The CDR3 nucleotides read TGTGCCAGTAGTATTAGCCAGGGGGGTGGGCCCCAGCATTTT.

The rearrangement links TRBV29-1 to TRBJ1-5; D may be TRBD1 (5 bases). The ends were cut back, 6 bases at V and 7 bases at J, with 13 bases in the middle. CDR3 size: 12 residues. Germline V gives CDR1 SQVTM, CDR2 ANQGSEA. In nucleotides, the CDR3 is TGCAGCGTAAAGGCAGGGAAACAGCCCCAGCATTTT. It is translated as CSVKAGKQPQHF.

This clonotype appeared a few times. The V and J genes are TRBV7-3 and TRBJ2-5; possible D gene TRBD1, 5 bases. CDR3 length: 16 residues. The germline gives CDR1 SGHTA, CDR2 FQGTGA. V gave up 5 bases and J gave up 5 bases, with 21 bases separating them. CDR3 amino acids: CASSAGIHPGVETQYF. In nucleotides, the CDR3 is TGTGCCAGCAGCGCAGGGATCCACCCCGGTGTGGAGACCCAGTACTTC.